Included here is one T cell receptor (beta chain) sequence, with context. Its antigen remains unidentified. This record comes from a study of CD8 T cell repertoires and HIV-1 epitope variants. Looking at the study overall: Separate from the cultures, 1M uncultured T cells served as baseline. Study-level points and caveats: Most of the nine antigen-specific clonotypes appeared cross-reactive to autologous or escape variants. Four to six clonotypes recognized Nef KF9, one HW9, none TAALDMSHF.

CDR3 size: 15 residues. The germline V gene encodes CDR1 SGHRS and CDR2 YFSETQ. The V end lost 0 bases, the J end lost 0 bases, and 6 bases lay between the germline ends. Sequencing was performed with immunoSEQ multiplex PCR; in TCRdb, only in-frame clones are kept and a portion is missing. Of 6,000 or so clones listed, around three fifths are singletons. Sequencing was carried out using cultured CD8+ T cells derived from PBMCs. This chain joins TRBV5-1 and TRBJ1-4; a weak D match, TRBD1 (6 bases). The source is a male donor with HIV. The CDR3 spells CASSLEGATNEKLFF. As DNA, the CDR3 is TGCGCCAGCAGCTTGGAGGGGGCAACTAATGAAAAACTGTTTTTT.